Listed below are T cell receptor beta chains from one sample, sequenced in a study of T cells in Graves' hyperthyroidism and ophthalmopathy. MiXCR, run by TCRdb on the multiplex PCR reads, gives a single entry per CDR3 protein. The sample includes about 690,000 distinct CDR3 sequences, 15% to 20% of them seen just once. The sample taken for sequencing was blood. These receptors originate from a man aged 45-65 years with Graves' hyperthyroidism. Each CDR3 is given with its conserved first and last residue.

CDR3 protein: CSARTQGDQPQHF; V gene: TRBV20-1; CDR3 length: 13
CDR3 protein: CASSLIGVGEQYF; V gene: TRBV7-3; CDR3 length: 13
CDR3 protein: CSVVDGRYEQYF; V gene: TRBV29-1; CDR3 length: 12
CDR3 protein: CASNDSPSGANVLTF; V gene: TRBV7-9; CDR3 length: 15
CDR3 protein: CSVGLVAGEADTQYF; V gene: TRBV29-1; CDR3 length: 15
CDR3 protein: CSVAIDHLYEQYF; V gene: TRBV29-1; CDR3 length: 13
CDR3 protein: CASSPQPGRGGNTIYF; V gene: TRBV27; CDR3 length: 16
CDR3 protein: CSVVQTNSYNEQFF; V gene: TRBV29-1; CDR3 length: 14
CDR3 protein: CASSSQGPSNTGELFF; V gene: TRBV7-2; CDR3 length: 16
CDR3 protein: CASTLGPGRSTDTQYF; V gene: TRBV28; CDR3 length: 16
CDR3 protein: CASSAWTELAKNIQYF; V gene: TRBV18; CDR3 length: 16
CDR3 protein: CASRHAGSSSYEQYF; V gene: TRBV7-8; CDR3 length: 15
CDR3 protein: CASSEGTSVETQYF; V gene: TRBV6-1; CDR3 length: 14
CDR3 protein: CASSQKGPGYGYTF; V gene: TRBV7-9; CDR3 length: 14
CDR3 protein: CASSLKTSGTDEQFF; V gene: TRBV5-1; CDR3 length: 15
CDR3 protein: CASSPRDSGNTIYF; V gene: TRBV18; CDR3 length: 14
CDR3 protein: CASSDGGRGVTNEKLFF; V gene: TRBV6-1; CDR3 length: 17
CDR3 protein: CASTIGQGTGELFF; V gene: TRBV19; CDR3 length: 14
CDR3 protein: CASSEASFSETEAFF; V gene: TRBV6-1; CDR3 length: 15
CDR3 protein: CASSLMTSGGFYEQYF; V gene: TRBV7-2; CDR3 length: 16
CDR3 protein: CSAGDSSSGNTIYF; V gene: TRBV20-1; CDR3 length: 14
CDR3 protein: CASGEGAKNIQYF; V gene: TRBV28; CDR3 length: 13
CDR3 protein: CGISLGQGTDTQYF; V gene: TRBV10-3; CDR3 length: 14
CDR3 protein: CAWSAGGKLGNTEAFF; V gene: TRBV30; CDR3 length: 16
CDR3 protein: CSARRLAGVYNEQFF; V gene: TRBV20-1; CDR3 length: 15
CDR3 protein: CSARKTLLGTGELFF; V gene: TRBV20-1; CDR3 length: 15
CDR3 protein: CASSLQRNTEAFF; V gene: TRBV7-2; CDR3 length: 13
CDR3 protein: CSARERLAGGPEQFF; V gene: TRBV20-1; CDR3 length: 15
CDR3 protein: CASSYGLGSGYGYTF; V gene: TRBV6-2/TRBV6-3; CDR3 length: 15
CDR3 protein: CASSSHPGQATYNEQFF; V gene: TRBV5-1; CDR3 length: 17
CDR3 protein: CASHGQGYEQYF; V gene: TRBV4-1; CDR3 length: 12
CDR3 protein: CSARAPLQGNYGYTF; V gene: TRBV20-1; CDR3 length: 15
CDR3 protein: CASSLDTGVEQYF; V gene: TRBV11-2; CDR3 length: 13
CDR3 protein: CASIPSGEFHEQFF; V gene: TRBV7-9; CDR3 length: 14
CDR3 protein: CASSPARVSYEQYF; V gene: TRBV6-1; CDR3 length: 14
CDR3 protein: CASSLEWDRGNEQYF; V gene: TRBV11-2; CDR3 length: 15
CDR3 protein: CASSTGLLSYEQYF; V gene: TRBV7-2; CDR3 length: 14
CDR3 protein: CASWTSGRRGELFF; V gene: TRBV7-2; CDR3 length: 14
CDR3 protein: CASSGTGAPYNEQFF; V gene: TRBV10-2; CDR3 length: 15
CDR3 protein: CASSPPWGNQPQHF; V gene: TRBV28; CDR3 length: 14
CDR3 protein: CSVVVTKMSSYNEQFF; V gene: TRBV29-1; CDR3 length: 16
CDR3 protein: CASSVSPSSYEQYF; V gene: TRBV9; CDR3 length: 14
CDR3 protein: CASTHSGSGYYEQYF; V gene: TRBV6-2/TRBV6-3; CDR3 length: 15
CDR3 protein: CAWSVRGAQGQGYTF; V gene: TRBV30; CDR3 length: 15